This T cell receptor (beta chain) is drawn from a study of OX40 agonist ivuxolimab in advanced cancers. Broader study findings: Clonal expansion in partial responders at 0.1-3.0 mg/kg ranked among the lowest.

Repertoires were generated with immunoSEQ multiplex PCR, while TCRdb's copy carries only in-frame clones and drops some. The table records tens of thousands of clones, roughly 88% of them present only once. The CDR3 has 16 amino acids. Trimming removed 0 bases from V and 5 bases from J, with 13 bases in between. Germline V gene data show CDR1 as MNHEY and CDR2 as SVGAGI. Details on this clone: Its target is unknown.

The sequence derives from an adult with an advanced solid tumor such as melanoma, head and neck, liver or kidney cancer. This specimen consisted of CD4+ or CD8+ T cells sorted from blood, obtained in a trial of the OX40 agonist ivuxolimab. This chain uses TRBV6-5 with TRBJ2-2; tentatively, D is TRBD1 (6 bases). In nucleotides, the CDR3 is TGTGCCAGCAGTTACTCGAACAGGGCGGAGACCGGGGAGCTGTTTTTT. Translated, it gives CASSYSNRAETGELFF.